The rows below give T cell receptor beta chains drawn from one sample of a study of T cells in Graves' hyperthyroidism and ophthalmopathy. TCRdb recomputed calls from the multiplex PCR reads with MiXCR, one row per CDR3 protein. The profile shows around 350,000 distinct CDR3 sequences, about 18% of them singletons. The sequenced sample consisted of blood. The receptors originated from a young woman with Graves' hyperthyroidism. CDR3s include the opening cysteine and the closing phenylalanine or tryptophan. The order of the fields is clone size, D gene, V gene, J gene, CDR3 length, CDR3 DNA, CDR3 protein. A D gene is named only where the DNA matches it firmly. Where a row states a size, it is once, few, many or the class of an expanded clone; other rows omit it.

size: many
D: -
V: TRBV28
J: TRBJ1-1
length: 13
DNA: TGTGCCACCAGTTTCGCGGAGGCCACTGAAGCTTTCTTT
CDR3: CATSFAEATEAFF

size: many
D: -
V: TRBV18
J: TRBJ1-2
length: 15
DNA: TGTGCCAGCTCACCTCTCCAGGAGACTAACTATGGCTACACCTTC
CDR3: CASSPLQETNYGYTF

size: many
D: TRBD1
V: TRBV19
J: TRBJ1-1
length: 16
DNA: TGTGCCAGTAGCCTCGGCCAGGGGGCCGTGGACACTGAAGCTTTCTTT
CDR3: CASSLGQGAVDTEAFF

size: many
D: -
V: TRBV28
J: TRBJ1-1
length: 13
DNA: TGTGCCAGCAGTTTCGTGGGAGACACTGAAGCTTTCTTT
CDR3: CASSFVGDTEAFF

size: many
D: -
V: TRBV6-1
J: TRBJ1-2
length: 13
DNA: TGTGCCAGCAGTGAAGTGGAGGGCTATGGCTACACCTTC
CDR3: CASSEVEGYGYTF

size: many
D: -
V: TRBV12-3/TRBV12-4
J: TRBJ2-7
length: 14
DNA: TGTGCCAGCAGTTTACAGGGCTACTCCTACGAGCAGTACTTC
CDR3: CASSLQGYSYEQYF

size: many
D: -
V: TRBV20-1
J: TRBJ1-1
length: 14
DNA: TGCAGTGCTAGAGATTTCGGGGGACCCACTGAAGCTTTCTTT
CDR3: CSARDFGGPTEAFF

size: many
D: TRBD1
V: TRBV12-3/TRBV12-4
J: TRBJ2-2
length: 15
DNA: TGTGCCAGCAGCCCTCAGGGGGCGCGCCCCGGGGAGCTGTTTTTT
CDR3: CASSPQGARPGELFF

size: many
D: TRBD1
V: TRBV7-2
J: TRBJ2-5
length: 15
DNA: TGTGCCAGCAGCTTAGATGGGAGCAGGGGGAGGACCCAGTACTTC
CDR3: CASSLDGSRGRTQYF

size: many
D: TRBD1
V: TRBV4-1
J: TRBJ1-5
length: 18
DNA: TGCGCCAGCAGCCTGGGGACAGGCGGAATAGTTAGCAATCAGCCCCAGCATTTT
CDR3: CASSLGTGGIVSNQPQHF

size: -
D: -
V: TRBV20-1
J: TRBJ1-1
length: 12
DNA: TGCAGTGTCGGGCCCCCCGAAGGTGAAGCTTTCTTT
CDR3: CSVGPPEGEAFF

size: many
D: TRBD1
V: TRBV2
J: TRBJ2-7
length: 15
DNA: TGTGCCAGCAGTGACCCGGGACAGGGACCCTACGAGCAGTACTTC
CDR3: CASSDPGQGPYEQYF

size: many
D: -
V: TRBV19
J: TRBJ1-5
length: 15
DNA: TGTGCCAGTAGTAGACCCCGCGGAAGCAATCAGCCCCAGCATTTT
CDR3: CASSRPRGSNQPQHF

size: -
D: -
V: TRBV6-5
J: TRBJ2-5
length: 14
DNA: TGTGCCAGCAGATACTCCCAGCGGCAAGAGACCCAGTACTTC
CDR3: CASRYSQRQETQYF

size: many
D: -
V: TRBV7-9
J: TRBJ1-2
length: 14
DNA: TGTGCCAGCAGCCTCTTGGGGGGACACTATGGCTACACCTTC
CDR3: CASSLLGGHYGYTF

size: -
D: -
V: TRBV4-1
J: TRBJ2-2
length: 13
DNA: TGCGCCAGCAGCCAATCAGGGTTGGGGGAGCTGTTTTTT
CDR3: CASSQSGLGELFF

size: -
D: -
V: TRBV15
J: TRBJ2-2
length: 13
DNA: TGTGCCACCAGCTCGGAAGGTACCGGGGAGCTGTTTTTT
CDR3: CATSSEGTGELFF

size: many
D: TRBD1
V: TRBV6-1
J: TRBJ2-7
length: 15
DNA: TGTGCCAGCAGTGACCACAGGGGAATCGTCGGCGAGCAGTACTTC
CDR3: CASSDHRGIVGEQYF

size: once
D: TRBD1
V: TRBV6-1
J: TRBJ2-7
length: 16
DNA: TGTGCCAGCAGTCGTAAGCCGGGACAGGGAGTACCCGAGCAGTACTTC
CDR3: CASSRKPGQGVPEQYF

size: many
D: -
V: TRBV20-1
J: TRBJ2-7
length: 12
DNA: TGCAGTGCTAGAGCTTACGGGAACGAGCAGTACTTC
CDR3: CSARAYGNEQYF

size: -
D: -
V: TRBV6-2/TRBV6-3
J: TRBJ1-5
length: 14
DNA: TGTGCCAGCCTTAAGTTTGGCGTAAATCAGCCCCAGCATTTT
CDR3: CASLKFGVNQPQHF

size: many
D: -
V: TRBV5-1
J: TRBJ2-7
length: 13
DNA: TGCGCCAGCTCACCGGGACACGGTTACGAGCAGTACTTC
CDR3: CASSPGHGYEQYF

size: many
D: -
V: TRBV11-2
J: TRBJ2-7
length: 15
DNA: TGTGCCAGCAGCACAGAGGCGGCTAGCTCCTACGAGCAGTACTTC
CDR3: CASSTEAASSYEQYF

size: many
D: -
V: TRBV11-3
J: TRBJ2-7
length: 16
DNA: TGTGCCAGCAGCTTAGTCCCGGGCTCGGGGCCATACGAGCAGTACTTC
CDR3: CASSLVPGSGPYEQYF

size: many
D: -
V: TRBV7-2
J: TRBJ1-1
length: 14
DNA: TGTGCCAGCAGCTTCTACACGGGATACACTGAAGCTTTCTTT
CDR3: CASSFYTGYTEAFF

size: -
D: TRBD1
V: TRBV12-3/TRBV12-4
J: TRBJ2-7
length: 14
DNA: TGTGCCAGCTGCCCAGGGACAGGGTCCTACGAGCAGTACTTC
CDR3: CASCPGTGSYEQYF

size: -
D: TRBD1
V: TRBV2
J: TRBJ1-5
length: 14
DNA: TGTGCCAGCAGTGTGATAGGGACAGATCAGCCCCAGCATTTT
CDR3: CASSVIGTDQPQHF

size: many
D: -
V: TRBV10-2
J: TRBJ1-2
length: 12
DNA: TGCGCCAGCAGTGAGGGCCTGGGTGGCTACACCTTC
CDR3: CASSEGLGGYTF

size: many
D: -
V: TRBV7-6
J: TRBJ1-2
length: 15
DNA: TGTGCCAGCAGCTTAATTTCCCAATCGGTATATGGCTACACCTTC
CDR3: CASSLISQSVYGYTF

size: few
D: TRBD1
V: TRBV5-1
J: TRBJ2-4
length: 16
DNA: TGCGCCAGCAGCTTGCATGACAGGGATATTAAAAACATTCAGTACTTC
CDR3: CASSLHDRDIKNIQYF

size: many
D: -
V: TRBV2
J: TRBJ2-5
length: 15
DNA: TGTGCCAGCAGTGAAGACGCGGTAACCCAAGAGACCCAGTACTTC
CDR3: CASSEDAVTQETQYF

size: many
D: -
V: TRBV19
J: TRBJ2-7
length: 15
DNA: TGTGCCAGTAGTATAGGACAGTCTCGCACCTACGAGCAGTACTTC
CDR3: CASSIGQSRTYEQYF

size: -
D: TRBD1
V: TRBV7-9
J: TRBJ1-2
length: 14
DNA: TGTGCCAGCAGCTCCAGACAGGGGGAAGAGCGCTACACCTTC
CDR3: CASSSRQGEERYTF

size: many
D: -
V: TRBV6-1
J: TRBJ1-1
length: 12
DNA: TGTGCCAGCAGTGAGGGCAGGGGAAAAGCTTTCTTT
CDR3: CASSEGRGKAFF

size: -
D: -
V: TRBV30
J: TRBJ1-2
length: 14
DNA: TGTGCCTGGACCGGTCGGGCAAGGGACTATGGCTACACCTTC
CDR3: CAWTGRARDYGYTF

size: few
D: TRBD1
V: TRBV3-1
J: TRBJ2-7
length: 14
DNA: TGTGCCAGCAGCCAGGGGACAGGGGGATACGAGCAGTACTTC
CDR3: CASSQGTGGYEQYF

size: many
D: -
V: TRBV12-3/TRBV12-4
J: TRBJ1-1
length: 12
DNA: TGTGCCAGCAGTAGGGGGAGGGGTGAAGCTTTCTTT
CDR3: CASSRGRGEAFF

size: many
D: TRBD1
V: TRBV13
J: TRBJ1-1
length: 12
DNA: TGTGCCAGCAGCCCAGGGGGGGGAGAGGGTTTCTTT
CDR3: CASSPGGGEGFF

size: many
D: -
V: TRBV6-5
J: TRBJ2-7
length: 14
DNA: TGTGCCAGCAGTTACGGGGGTATTGTCTACGAGCAGTACTTC
CDR3: CASSYGGIVYEQYF

size: -
D: -
V: TRBV12-3/TRBV12-4
J: TRBJ2-5
length: 16
DNA: TGTGCCAGCAGTTTAGATGGTACATTCAGGCGGGAGACCCAGTACTTC
CDR3: CASSLDGTFRRETQYF